This entry lists 11 T cell receptor beta chains sequenced from one sample in a study of blood T cell repertoires in COVID-19. Profiling relied on immunoSEQ multiplex PCR, and the TCRdb table lists in-frame clones only, not all of them. Of roughly 400,000 clones listed, roughly nine tenths are singletons. Input material: PBMCs or T cells enriched from blood (not recorded which). Source of these receptors: a middle-aged woman who had been exposed to COVID-19.

This chain connects TRBV10-3 to TRBJ1-3; 8 bases line up with TRBD1. V trimming: 7 bases; J trimming: 4 bases; junction bases outside the gene matches: 6. The CDR3 is 14 amino acids. CDR1 and CDR2 (germline): ENHRY, SYGVKD. The DNA of the CDR3 is TGTGCCATCAAGCGACAGGGGACCGGAAACACCATATATTTT. It is translated as CAIKRQGTGNTIYF.

The chain is built from TRBV19 and TRBJ2-6; D gene ambiguous. Germline assignment: CDR1 LNHDA and CDR2 SQIVND (reference sequence). Trimming removed 3 bases at V and 0 bases at J, with 9 bases between. The CDR3 extends over 16 amino acids. CDR3 amino acids: CASSIVRGSGANVLTF. In DNA, the CDR3 is TGTGCCAGTAGTATTGTTCGAGGCTCTGGGGCCAACGTCCTGACTTTC.

The CDR3 region is CATHRGLVDSGANVLTF. The DNA for the CDR3 is TGTGCCACCCACAGGGGGCTGGTGGACTCTGGGGCCAACGTCCTGACTTTC. The chain combines TRBV19 with TRBJ2-6; TRBD1 matches at 9 bases. Germline CDR1 is LNHDA and CDR2 is SQIVND (reference sequence). The ends lost 10 bases at V and 0 bases at J; junction bases unmatched: 10. The CDR3 totals 17 residues.

The chain couples TRBV5-1 to TRBJ2-3, with TRBD1 identical over 8 bases. The CDR3 spans 14 residues. Germline lookup yields CDR1 SGHRS and CDR2 YFSETQ. V shed 6 bases and J 1 base; nucleotides not matched to a gene: 4. Written as DNA, the CDR3 is TGCGCCAGCACCCAGACAGGGGGCACAGATACGCAGTATTTT. Translating gives CASTQTGGTDTQYF. Combining the CDR3 with reference TRBV5-1 and TRBJ2-3 gives the whole variable domain KAGVTQTPRYLIKTRGQQVTLSCSPISGHRSVSWYQQTPGQGLQFLFEYFSETQRNKGNFPGRFSGRQFSNSRSEMNVSTLELGDSALYLCASTQTGGTDTQYFGPGTRLTVL.

Details on this clone: Germline is not matched at one junction end, which may reflect a read error. The chain joins TRBV7-6 to TRBJ2-7; the D gene is possibly TRBD2 (6 bases). The CDR3 consists of 8 residues. Germline CDR1 SGHVS, CDR2 FNYEAQ. CDR3 sequence (DNA): TGTGCCAGCAGCTCCGGGGGCTTC. It encodes CASSSGGF.

This clone was counted once. This chain joins TRBV5-1 and TRBJ2-5; the D gene is possibly TRBD2 (6 bases). Per germline, CDR1 SGHRS and CDR2 YFSETQ. The CDR3 is made up of 15 amino acids. V was trimmed by 8 bases and J by 4 bases, leaving 21 bases between them. The CDR3 reads CASGLEGQGRETQYF. CDR3 coding DNA: TGCGCCAGTGGCCTGGAGGGGCAGGGTAGAGAGACCCAGTACTTC.

This chain links TRBV2 with TRBJ1-5, with TRBD1 matching 9 bases. Germline V lookup: CDR1 SNHLY, CDR2 FYNNEI. This CDR3 is built from 15 residues. With 8 bases clipped from V and 4 bases from J, the junction kept 9 bases outside the gene matches. The DNA of the CDR3 is TGTGCCAGCCTCGAGGGGGGACAGGGAAATCAGCCCCAGCATTTT. It is translated as CASLEGGQGNQPQHF. The whole variable domain, remainder taken from reference TRBV2 and TRBJ1-5, is EPEVTQTPSHQVTQMGQEVILRCVPISNHLYFYWYRQILGQKVEFLVSFYNNEISEKSEIFDDQFSVERPDGSNFTLKIRSTKLEDSAMYFCASLEGGQGNQPQHFGDGTRLSIL.

This clone is a singleton in its sample. The chain joins TRBV7-3 to TRBJ1-2; D remains unclear. The ends were cut back, 4 bases at V and 6 bases at J, with 12 bases in the middle. The length of the CDR3 is 13 residues. Germline values: CDR1 SGHTA, CDR2 FQGTGA. The CDR3 reads CASSSDTAHGYTF. The CDR3 DNA sequence: TGTGCCAGCAGCTCCGACACGGCGCATGGCTACACCTTC.

This rearrangement joins TRBV24-1 to TRBJ1-2, with D perhaps TRBD1 (5 bases). V lost 3 bases and J 4 bases, leaving 20 bases between the germline ends. The CDR3 has 17 residues. Germline CDR1 is KGHDR and CDR2 is SFDVKD. The CDR3 protein is CATSDPTQGLWPYGYTF. The CDR3 DNA reads TGTGCCACCAGTGATCCAACTCAGGGATTGTGGCCCTATGGCTACACCTTC.

V gene TRBV10-2 combines with J gene TRBJ1-2; perhaps TRBD1 as D (5 bases). The germline V and J ends were trimmed by 8 bases and 5 bases, with 9 bases remaining between them. Germline V CDR1 and CDR2: WSHSY, SAAADI. The CDR3 extends over 11 amino acids. The CDR3, as DNA: TGCGCCAGCCGGGGGGAGTATGGCTACACCTTC. Translating gives CASRGEYGYTF.

J is TRBJ1-4 and V is TRBV2, with D possibly being TRBD1 (6 bases). The germline V gene has CDR1 SNHLY and CDR2 FYNNEI. V lost 2 bases and J lost 8, with 15 bases in between. The CDR3 has 15 amino acids. The CDR3 is CASSELQGKGEKLFF. The CDR3 DNA reads TGTGCCAGCAGTGAACTTCAGGGGAAGGGGGAAAAACTGTTTTTT.